A selection of T cell receptor beta chains follows, all from one sample in a study of T cell repertoires in cytomegalovirus infection. TCRdb re-derived calls from the reads in MiXCR, one entry per CDR3 protein. Of 200,000 to 300,000 distinct CDR3 sequences in the sample, about 13% were seen once. The sequenced sample consisted of PBMCs. The receptors shown here come from a human donor in good health (CMV status not recorded). Some clones in this sample may be carry-over from other donors' samples. The CDR3 runs from the conserved cysteine through the conserved F or W. The D gene is left open where the match is weak. Part of the rows lack a size; the others show once, few, many or a class for expanded clones.

clone_size | j_call | d_call | v_call | cdr3_nt | cdr3_aa
. | TRBJ1-5 | . | TRBV5-1 | TGCGCCAGCAGCTTGGGGGGGATTGGGCAGCCCCAGCATTTT | CASSLGGIGQPQHF
many | TRBJ2-7 | TRBD2 | TRBV7-2 | TGTGCCAGCAGCTCGCCGTGGAGCGGGAGATACGAGCAGTACTTC | CASSSPWSGRYEQYF
. | TRBJ1-2 | . | TRBV12-5 | TGTGCTAGTGGTTTCCCTGCAGGGACGATCGGCTACACCTTC | CASGFPAGTIGYTF
many | TRBJ1-1 | . | TRBV7-6 | TGTGCCAGCAGCTTAGGGTGGGGCCTTGACACTGAAGCTTTCTTT | CASSLGWGLDTEAFF
many | TRBJ1-1 | . | TRBV12-3/TRBV12-4 | TGTGCCAGCAGTGGGCGGGGGGACACTGAAGCTTTCTTT | CASSGRGDTEAFF
. | TRBJ1-5 | . | TRBV7-8 | TGTGCCAGCAGCCCGAAACTTACTCAGCCCCAGCATTTT | CASSPKLTQPQHF
. | TRBJ1-1 | TRBD1 | TRBV20-1 | TGCAGTGCCAAGGACAGGGCTGAAGCTTTCTTT | CSAKDRAEAFF
. | TRBJ2-5 | TRBD1 | TRBV4-1 | TGCGCCAGCAGCCATGACCCCGGGACAGAAGAGACCCAGTACTTC | CASSHDPGTEETQYF
once | TRBJ1-5 | TRBD1 | TRBV7-9 | TGTGCCAGCGTTGCAACAGGGGTTAATCAGCCCCAGCATTTT | CASVATGVNQPQHF
. | TRBJ2-7 | . | TRBV5-1 | TGCGCCAGCAGCCCACTTATGAGCGAGGGGCGATACGAGCAGTACTTC | CASSPLMSEGRYEQYF
. | TRBJ1-2 | . | TRBV25-1 | TGTGCCAGCAGTGAATATTTCCCAGGGGAACGTGGCTACACCTTC | CASSEYFPGERGYTF
many | TRBJ1-2 | . | TRBV5-6 | TGTGCCAGCAGCTTGGGTACGGTGGCTGGCTACACCTTC | CASSLGTVAGYTF
many | TRBJ2-7 | . | TRBV28 | TGTGCCAGCAGTCAACCGGGACGGGATTACGAGCAGTACTTC | CASSQPGRDYEQYF
few | TRBJ2-7 | . | TRBV20-1 | TGCAGTGCGGTGGGGGCTTCCTCCTACGAGCAGTACTTC | CSAVGASSYEQYF
many | TRBJ1-5 | . | TRBV7-8 | TGTGCCAGCAGCTTAGAAAGAGCCACCAGCAATCAGCCCCAGCATTTT | CASSLERATSNQPQHF
few | TRBJ2-1 | . | TRBV20-1 | TGCAGTGCTAGAAAAGTTGGGAGAGATGAGCAGTTCTTC | CSARKVGRDEQFF
. | TRBJ2-2 | TRBD1 | TRBV15 | TGTGCCACCCTCGGCCCGGGGACAGGGCCTGGGGAGCTGTTTTTT | CATLGPGTGPGELFF
. | TRBJ1-2 | TRBD1 | TRBV28 | TGTGCCAGCAGTTTCTATAACCCCGGGACAGTCGGCTACACCTTC | CASSFYNPGTVGYTF
many | TRBJ2-1 | TRBD2 | TRBV6-5 | TGTGCCAGCAGTTTAATAGCGGGGGGGCCGGGAGAGCAGTTCTTC | CASSLIAGGPGEQFF
few | TRBJ1-2 | . | TRBV4-2 | TGTGCCAGCAGACAAGACGACCAGGGAACATATGGCTACACCTTC | CASRQDDQGTYGYTF